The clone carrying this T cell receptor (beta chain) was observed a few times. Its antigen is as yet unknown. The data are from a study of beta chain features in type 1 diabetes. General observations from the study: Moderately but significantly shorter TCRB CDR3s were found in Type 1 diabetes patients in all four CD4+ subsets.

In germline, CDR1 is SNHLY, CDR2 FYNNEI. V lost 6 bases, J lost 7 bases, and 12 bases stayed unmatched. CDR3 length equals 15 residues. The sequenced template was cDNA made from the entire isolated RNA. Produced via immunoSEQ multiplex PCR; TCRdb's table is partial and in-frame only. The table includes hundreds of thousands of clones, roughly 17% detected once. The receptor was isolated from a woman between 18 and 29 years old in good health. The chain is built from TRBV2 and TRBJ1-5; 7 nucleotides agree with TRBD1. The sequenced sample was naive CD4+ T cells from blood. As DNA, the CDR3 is TGTGCCAGCAGGGAGGAACAGGGGATAGGACAGCCCCAGCATTTT. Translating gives CASREEQGIGQPQHF.